These 24 T cell receptor beta chains were all obtained from the same sample, sequenced in a study of Ad26.COV2.S vaccination and SARS-CoV-2 variants. TCRdb's copy holds only in-frame clones and misses some; the assay was immunoSEQ multiplex PCR. Among more than 350,000 clones listed, approximately 92% were seen once. Treatment: around 19 received Ad26.COV2.S at low or high dose, single or two shots; about five received placebo; per-sample allocation not given. Collection of samples fell on day 63 after the first vaccine or placebo injection. Sequenced material: peripheral blood, taken in a trial of Ad26.COV2.S vaccine versus placebo. These receptors originate from a person between 18 and 59 years old who received the Ad26.COV2.S COVID-19 vaccine or a placebo.

The V gene is TRBV5-8, the J gene TRBJ1-2; D perhaps matches TRBD1 (5 bases). Trimming removed 0 bases at V and 3 bases at J, with 9 bases between. This CDR3 has 14 residues. CDR1 and CDR2 from the germline V gene are SGHTS and YDEGEE. CDR3 amino acids: CASSLGGADYGYTF. DNA for the CDR3: TGTGCCAGCAGCTTGGGAGGGGCCGACTATGGCTACACCTTC.

The chain has TRBV5-1 and TRBJ2-5, with D tentatively TRBD1 or TRBD2 (5 bases each). The V and J ends lost 0 bases and 4 bases respectively, with 7 bases between them. Per germline, CDR1 SGHRS and CDR2 YFSETQ. CDR3 size: 13 residues. CDR3 sequence reads: CASSLDGGETQYF. The CDR3 region has the DNA TGCGCCAGCAGCTTGGATGGGGGAGAGACCCAGTACTTC. Based on the CDR3 plus reference TRBV5-1 and TRBJ2-5, the full variable domain is KAGVTQTPRYLIKTRGQQVTLSCSPISGHRSVSWYQQTPGQGLQFLFEYFSETQRNKGNFPGRFSGRQFSNSRSEMNVSTLELGDSALYLCASSLDGGETQYFGPGTRLLVL.

V gene TRBV14 combines with J gene TRBJ2-5; 16 nucleotides align to TRBD2. Germline-derived CDR1 and CDR2 are SGHDN and FVKESK. The CDR3 runs 20 residues. The junction had 14 bases not matched to a gene; V was cut back by 3 bases and J by 4 bases. Here the CDR3 reads CASSHSPGLAGGPSGETQYF. CDR3 nucleotide sequence: TGTGCCAGCAGCCACTCTCCGGGACTAGCGGGAGGGCCCTCGGGAGAGACCCAGTACTTC.

The chain couples TRBV15 to TRBJ1-1, with 10 positions matching TRBD1. Germline CDR1 reads LNHNV; CDR2 reads YYDKDF (reference sequence). The CDR3 length is 19 residues. The V gene end was trimmed by 4 bases and the J gene end by 1 base; junction bases not matched to a gene: 15. Here the CDR3 reads CATSITWGGTGVWNTEAFF. CDR3 bases: TGTGCCACCAGCATAACCTGGGGTGGGACAGGGGTCTGGAACACTGAAGCTTTCTTT.

The chain has TRBV28 and TRBJ1-1, with 7 bases fitting TRBD1. V dropped 6 bases and J dropped 1; count of bases not matched to a gene: 8. The CDR3 sequence is 15 residues long. CDR1 and CDR2 (germline): MDHEN, SYDVKM. The CDR3, as DNA: TGTGCCAGCAGGGGCCGACAGGGTTCGAACACTGAAGCTTTCTTT. Its protein product is CASRGRQGSNTEAFF.

The chain employs TRBV6-1 and TRBJ1-5; tentatively, D is TRBD1 (5 bases). Germline assignment: CDR1 MNHNS and CDR2 SASEGT. V lost 3 bases and J 3 bases, leaving 9 bases between the germline ends. CDR3 size: 14 residues. The CDR3 coding sequence is TGTGCCAGCAGTGAGGGGGGATCCAATCAGCCCCAGCATTTT. Amino acids: CASSEGGSNQPQHF.

The rearrangement joins TRBV5-1 to TRBJ1-1; D remains ambiguous. Germline-derived CDR1 and CDR2 are SGHRS and YFSETQ. The CDR3 runs to 15 residues. V gave up 4 bases and J gave up 0 bases, with 13 bases separating them. The CDR3 sequence: CASSPVGSMNTEAFF. The CDR3 DNA is TGCGCCAGCAGCCCCGTGGGCAGCATGAACACTGAAGCTTTCTTT.

The V and J genes are TRBV24-1 and TRBJ2-1, with 7 bases fitting TRBD2. This CDR3 contains 14 residues. V trimming: 5 bases; J trimming: 6 bases; junction bases outside the gene matches: 6. CDR1 and CDR2 (germline): KGHDR, SFDVKD. The CDR3 here is CATSGSGTVNEQFF. CDR3 coding DNA: TGTGCCACCAGTGGAAGCGGGACCGTCAATGAGCAGTTCTTC.

J is TRBJ2-3 and V is TRBV6-5; 7 nucleotides match TRBD2. Trimming at V came to 5 bases and at J to 6 bases, leaving 8 bases not matched to a gene. Germline CDR1 reads MNHEY; CDR2 reads SVGAGI. The CDR3 has 14 amino acids. The CDR3 protein is CASSRGGASDTQYF. The CDR3 DNA reads TGTGCCAGCAGTAGGGGAGGGGCAAGTGATACGCAGTATTTT.

This chain links TRBV4-3 with TRBJ1-2; unclear D gene. CDR3 length: 15 amino acids. Germline V gene lookup returns CDR1 LGHNA and CDR2 YSLEER. Trimming pared 1 base from V and 2 bases from J, leaving 11 bases between. The CDR3 sequence is CASSQGSPRNYGYTF. The CDR3 DNA reads TGCGCCAGCAGCCAAGGGTCGCCGAGGAACTATGGCTACACCTTC.

The V gene is TRBV11-2, the J gene TRBJ2-1, with 9 bases fitting TRBD2. The germline CDR1 and CDR2 sequences are SGHAT and FQNNGV. The ends lost 8 bases at V and 7 bases at J; junction bases unmatched: 9. This CDR3 comprises 14 residues. This chain's CDR3 is CASFSGGVLNEQFF. The CDR3 bases are TGTGCCAGCTTTAGCGGGGGTGTACTGAATGAGCAGTTCTTC.

The chain carries TRBV28 and TRBJ2-7; maybe TRBD2 (6 bases). In germline, CDR1 is MDHEN, CDR2 SYDVKM. The CDR3 length is 14 residues. V was pared by 7 bases and J by 3 bases, with 16 bases between. The CDR3 loop reads CASNTEGASYEQYF. CDR3 nucleotide sequence: TGTGCCAGCAACACGGAGGGAGCGAGCTACGAGCAGTACTTC.

J is TRBJ2-2 and V is TRBV19; 8 bases align to TRBD2. This CDR3 is 15 amino acids long. Trimming removed 5 bases from V and 5 bases from J; junction bases left unmatched: 7. Germline V gene data show CDR1 as LNHDA and CDR2 as SQIVND (reference sequence). The CDR3 sequence is CASSGAGDRTGELFF. CDR3 nucleotide sequence: TGTGCCAGTAGTGGAGCGGGAGACAGGACCGGGGAGCTGTTTTTT.

This sequence joins TRBV4-3 and TRBJ2-2; D not certain. The V end was cut by 4 bases, the J end by 0 bases, with 3 bases between. The CDR3 has 13 amino acids. From germline, CDR1 is LGHNA and CDR2 YSLEER. The CDR3 loop is CASSPSNTGELFF. CDR3 DNA: TGCGCCAGCAGCCCATCGAACACCGGGGAGCTGTTTTTT.

The chain couples TRBV4-2 to TRBJ2-1; TRBD2 matches 15 bases. CDR1 LGHNA and CDR2 YNFKEQ come from the germline V gene. Trimming at V came to 1 base and at J to 4 bases, leaving 8 bases not matched to a gene. The CDR3 spans 19 residues. The CDR3 DNA sequence: TGTGCCAGCAGCCAAGCCCCCCGGGGACTAGCGGGAGGATACAATGAGCAGTTCTTC. Translation gives CASSQAPRGLAGGYNEQFF.

This clone has only a few counts. The chain joins TRBV4-1 to TRBJ1-5, with 7 bases that match TRBD1. CDR1 is MGHRA and CDR2 is YSYEKL in the germline V gene. V trimming: 1 base; J trimming: 8 bases; junction bases outside the gene matches: 8. This CDR3 is built from 15 residues. The CDR3 here is CASSQGTGPWEPQHF. CDR3 nucleotide sequence: TGCGCCAGCAGCCAAGGGACAGGTCCTTGGGAGCCCCAGCATTTT.

The rearrangement joins TRBV2 to TRBJ2-6; 8 bases line up with TRBD2. V shed 6 bases and J 4 bases; nucleotides not matched to a gene: 8. CDR1 is SNHLY, CDR2 FYNNEI, per germline. The CDR3 is 16 residues long. The CDR3 region is CASSARTSSGANVLTF. CDR3 sequence (DNA): TGTGCCAGCAGCGCCCGGACTAGCAGCGGGGCCAACGTCCTGACTTTC.

The chain is built from TRBV5-1 and TRBJ2-1; TRBD1 aligns across 10 bases. The germline CDR1 and CDR2 sequences are SGHRS and YFSETQ. Trimming removed 5 bases from V and 0 bases from J; junction bases left unmatched: 17. The CDR3 is 20 amino acids. The CDR3: CASSFSQGQGSIISYNEQFF. The CDR3 nucleotides are TGCGCCAGCAGTTTTTCCCAGGGACAGGGGTCCATTATCTCCTACAATGAGCAGTTCTTC.

V is TRBV24-1 and J is TRBJ1-1; 7 nucleotides agree with TRBD1. The germline gives CDR1 KGHDR, CDR2 SFDVKD. There are 12 residues in the CDR3. The junction had 3 bases not matched to a gene; V was cut back by 4 bases and J by 8 bases. CDR3: CATSDPQGEAFF. As DNA, the CDR3 is TGTGCCACCAGTGACCCACAGGGGGAAGCTTTCTTT.

The chain links TRBV14 to TRBJ2-1, with TRBD2 identical over 11 bases. The length of the CDR3 is 17 residues. V dropped 3 bases and J dropped 2; count of bases not matched to a gene: 6. Germline V lookup: CDR1 SGHDN, CDR2 FVKESK. This CDR3 is CASSHFRTSGPYNEQFF. The CDR3 DNA reads TGTGCCAGCAGCCATTTCAGGACTAGCGGGCCCTACAATGAGCAGTTCTTC.

The chain employs TRBV5-8 and TRBJ2-7, with D possibly being TRBD2 (7 bases). Germline CDR1 SGHTS, CDR2 YDEGEE. The CDR3 consists of 15 residues. Between the trimmed V and J ends, which lost 0 bases and 3 bases, there was a span of 13 bases. In DNA form, the CDR3 reads TGTGCCAGCAGCTTGGCCGGGGGGCCAAGCTACGAGCAGTACTTC. Amino acid sequence: CASSLAGGPSYEQYF.

J is TRBJ1-2 and V is TRBV2; TRBD1 agrees at 9 bases. The CDR3 spans 17 residues. The junction had 18 bases not matched to a gene; V was cut back by 5 bases and J by 8 bases. In germline, CDR1 is SNHLY, CDR2 FYNNEI. The CDR3: CASSPDAGTGIQAGYTF. Here the CDR3 DNA reads TGTGCCAGCAGTCCCGACGCCGGGACAGGGATTCAAGCGGGCTACACCTTC.

The genes are TRBV9 and TRBJ2-7, with 13 bases fitting TRBD2. V lost 4 bases to trimming and J lost 3 bases; unmatched junction nucleotides: 7. The length of the CDR3 is 16 residues. Germline CDR1 SGDLS, CDR2 YYNGEE. This CDR3 is CASSPGTSGTYYEQYF. CDR3 bases: TGTGCCAGCAGCCCTGGGACTAGCGGGACCTACTACGAGCAGTACTTC.

The V call is TRBV13, the J call TRBJ2-7, with 7 positions matching TRBD1. The germline gives CDR1 PRHDT, CDR2 FYEKMQ (reference sequence). The J segment lost 2 bases and the V segment lost 8 bases, leaving 9 bases of the junction unmatched. The CDR3 consists of 14 residues. The CDR3 DNA reads as TGTGCCAGCGGAACAGGGGCCTTAACCTACGAGCAGTACTTC. Translated, it gives CASGTGALTYEQYF.